The 4 T cell receptor beta chains given below trace back to one sample, sequenced in a study of cytomegalovirus exposure and HLA in healthy donors. The PCR was carried out with 60 Vbeta primers and 13 Jbeta primers. Sequenced by immunoSEQ multiplex PCR; TCRdb stores in-frame clones only, minus some. The table lists about 130,000 clones, about four fifths of them singletons. Sequencing was done on a sample of PBMCs. The receptors derive from a woman in her fifties or sixties in good health and CMV-seropositive.

The V and J genes are TRBV7-2 and TRBJ2-5, with D maybe TRBD2 (5 bases). The end of the DNA fits TRBJ2-7 better, so the J call may be wrong. CDR3 length equals 14 residues. Germline-derived CDR1 and CDR2 are SGHTA and FQGNSA. CDR3 coding DNA: TGTGCCAGCAGCTTAGGGGGAGACCCCTCCGAGCAGTACTTC. Protein sequence: CASSLGGDPSEQYF.

The gene calls are TRBV4-3 and TRBJ2-1; TRBD2 is a possible D gene (5 bases). Germline V lookup: CDR1 LGHNA, CDR2 YSLEER. CDR3 length: 16 residues. V was pared by 2 bases and J by 5 bases, with 16 bases between. The CDR3 sequence is CASSQNPWTSNNEQFF. CDR3 nucleotide sequence: TGCGCCAGCAGCCAAAATCCTTGGACTTCCAACAATGAGCAGTTCTTC.

The gene calls are TRBV5-1 and TRBJ1-2; tentative D call: TRBD1 (5 bases). This CDR3 comprises 15 residues. The V gene's germline CDR1 is SGHRS and CDR2 YFSETQ. V gave up 0 bases and J gave up 1 base, with 10 bases separating them. The CDR3 loop reads CASSLVGGYNYGYTF. The CDR3, as DNA: TGCGCCAGCAGCTTGGTGGGGGGGTATAACTATGGCTACACCTTC.

This clone showed up just once. The CDR3 DNA is TGTGCCAGCAGTGATCTAACTAGCGGGGGGTCAGATACGCAGTATTTT. Translating it yields CASSDLTSGGSDTQYF. V is TRBV25-1 and J is TRBJ2-3; 12 bases match TRBD2. CDR1 and CDR2 from the germline V gene are MGHDK and SYGVNS. This CDR3 is built from 16 residues. The J segment lost 4 bases and the V segment lost 3 bases, leaving 5 bases of the junction unmatched.